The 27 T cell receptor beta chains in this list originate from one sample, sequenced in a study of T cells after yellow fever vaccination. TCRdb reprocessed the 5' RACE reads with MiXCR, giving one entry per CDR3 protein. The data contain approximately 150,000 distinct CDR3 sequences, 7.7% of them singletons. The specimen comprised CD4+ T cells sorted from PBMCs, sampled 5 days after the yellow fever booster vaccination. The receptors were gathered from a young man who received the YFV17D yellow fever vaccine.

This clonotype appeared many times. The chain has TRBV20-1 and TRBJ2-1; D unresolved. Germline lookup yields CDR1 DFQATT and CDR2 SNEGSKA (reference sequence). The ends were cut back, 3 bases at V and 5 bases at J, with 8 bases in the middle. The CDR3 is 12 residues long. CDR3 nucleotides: TGCAGTGCTAGTCGTACCGACAATGAGCAGTTCTTC. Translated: CSASRTDNEQFF.

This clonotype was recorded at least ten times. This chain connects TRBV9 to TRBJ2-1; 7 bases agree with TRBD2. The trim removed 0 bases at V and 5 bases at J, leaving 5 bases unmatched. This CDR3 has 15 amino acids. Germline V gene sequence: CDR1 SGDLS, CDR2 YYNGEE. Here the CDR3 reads CASSVVSGTHNEQFF. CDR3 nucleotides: TGTGCCAGCAGCGTAGTCAGCGGGACCCACAATGAGCAGTTCTTC.

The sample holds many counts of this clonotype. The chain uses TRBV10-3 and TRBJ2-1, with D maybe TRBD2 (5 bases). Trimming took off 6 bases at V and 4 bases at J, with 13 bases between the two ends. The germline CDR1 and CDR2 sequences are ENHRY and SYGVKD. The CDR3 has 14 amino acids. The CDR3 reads CAIRLSETYNEQFF. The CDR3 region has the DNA TGTGCCATCAGACTTAGCGAGACATACAATGAGCAGTTCTTC.

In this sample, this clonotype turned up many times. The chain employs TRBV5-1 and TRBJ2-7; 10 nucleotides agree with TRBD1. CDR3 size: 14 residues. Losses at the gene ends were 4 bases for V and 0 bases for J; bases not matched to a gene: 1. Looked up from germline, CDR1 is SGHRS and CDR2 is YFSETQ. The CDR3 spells CASSGQGVSYEQYF. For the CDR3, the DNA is TGCGCCAGCAGCGGACAGGGGGTCTCCTACGAGCAGTACTTC.

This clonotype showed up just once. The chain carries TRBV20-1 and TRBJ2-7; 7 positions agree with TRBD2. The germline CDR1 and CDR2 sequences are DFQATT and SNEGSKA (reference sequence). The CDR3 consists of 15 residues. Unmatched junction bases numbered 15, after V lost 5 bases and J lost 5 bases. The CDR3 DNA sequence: TGCAGTGCTGTTTCTAGCGGTCAAAGGCTCCACGAGCAGTACTTC. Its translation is CSAVSSGQRLHEQYF.

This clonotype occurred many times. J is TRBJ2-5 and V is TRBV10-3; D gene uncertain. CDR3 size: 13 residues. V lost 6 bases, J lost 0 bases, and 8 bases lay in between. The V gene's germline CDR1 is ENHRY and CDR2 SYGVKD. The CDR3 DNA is TGTGCCATCAGCCAGCAGAACCAAGAGACCCAGTACTTC. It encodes CAISQQNQETQYF.

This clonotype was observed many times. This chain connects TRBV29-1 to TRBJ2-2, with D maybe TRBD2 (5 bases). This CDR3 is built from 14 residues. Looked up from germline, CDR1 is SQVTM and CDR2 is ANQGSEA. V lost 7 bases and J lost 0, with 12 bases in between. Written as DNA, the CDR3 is TGCAGCGCCTCGCAAGCGGCGAACACCGGGGAGCTGTTTTTT. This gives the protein CSASQAANTGELFF.

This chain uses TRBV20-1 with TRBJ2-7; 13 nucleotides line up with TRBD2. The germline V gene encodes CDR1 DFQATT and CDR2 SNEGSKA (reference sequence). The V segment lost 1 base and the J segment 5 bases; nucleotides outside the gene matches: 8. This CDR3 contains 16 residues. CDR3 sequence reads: CSARGAGTSGTHEQYF. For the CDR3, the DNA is TGCAGTGCTAGAGGCGCCGGGACTAGCGGGACCCACGAGCAGTACTTC.

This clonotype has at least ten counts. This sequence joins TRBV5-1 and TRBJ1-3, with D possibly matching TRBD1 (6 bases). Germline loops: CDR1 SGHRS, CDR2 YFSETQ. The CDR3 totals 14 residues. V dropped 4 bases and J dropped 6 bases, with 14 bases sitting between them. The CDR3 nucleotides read TGCGCCAGCAGCCTGGACAGTGGAGTAAACACCATATATTTT. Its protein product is CASSLDSGVNTIYF.

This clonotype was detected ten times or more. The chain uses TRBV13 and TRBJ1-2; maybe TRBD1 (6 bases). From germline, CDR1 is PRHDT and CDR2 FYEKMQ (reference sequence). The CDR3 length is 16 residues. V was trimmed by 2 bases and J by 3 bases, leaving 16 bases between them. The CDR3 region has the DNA TGTGCCAGCAGCTTACGTGGCTCTTCAGGGGACTATGGCTACACCTTC. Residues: CASSLRGSSGDYGYTF.

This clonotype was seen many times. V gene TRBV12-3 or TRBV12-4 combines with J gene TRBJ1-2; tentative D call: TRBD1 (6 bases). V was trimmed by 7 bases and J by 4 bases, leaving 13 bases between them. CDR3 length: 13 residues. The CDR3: CASNTGQGYGYTF. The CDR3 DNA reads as TGTGCCAGCAACACGGGACAAGGCTATGGCTACACCTTC.

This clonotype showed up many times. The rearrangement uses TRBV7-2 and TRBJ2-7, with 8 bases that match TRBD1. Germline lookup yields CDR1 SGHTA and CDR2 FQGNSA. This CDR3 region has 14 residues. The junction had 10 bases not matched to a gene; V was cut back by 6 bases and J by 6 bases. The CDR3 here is CASSYTRDRGEQYF. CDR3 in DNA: TGTGCCAGCAGTTACACCCGAGACAGGGGCGAGCAGTACTTC.

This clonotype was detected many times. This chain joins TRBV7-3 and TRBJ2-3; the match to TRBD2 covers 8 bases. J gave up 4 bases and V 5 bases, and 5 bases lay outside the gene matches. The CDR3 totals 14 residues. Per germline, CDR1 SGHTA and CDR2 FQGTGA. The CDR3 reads CASSMTSAPDTQYF. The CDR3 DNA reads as TGTGCCAGCAGCATGACTAGCGCGCCAGATACGCAGTATTTT.

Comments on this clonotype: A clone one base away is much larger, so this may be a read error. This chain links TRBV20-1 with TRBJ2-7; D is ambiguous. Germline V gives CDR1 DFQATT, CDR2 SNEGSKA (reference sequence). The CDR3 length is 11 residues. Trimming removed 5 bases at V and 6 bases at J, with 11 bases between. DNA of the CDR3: TGCAGTGCTGGCCTAACGGGCGAGCAGTACTTC. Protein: CSAGLTGEQYF.

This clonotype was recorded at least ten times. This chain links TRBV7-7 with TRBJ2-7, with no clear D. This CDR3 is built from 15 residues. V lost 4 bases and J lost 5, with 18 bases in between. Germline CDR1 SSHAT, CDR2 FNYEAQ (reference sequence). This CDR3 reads CASSSTPLAPDEQYF. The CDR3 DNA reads TGTGCCAGCAGCTCTACCCCTCTCGCACCGGACGAGCAGTACTTC.

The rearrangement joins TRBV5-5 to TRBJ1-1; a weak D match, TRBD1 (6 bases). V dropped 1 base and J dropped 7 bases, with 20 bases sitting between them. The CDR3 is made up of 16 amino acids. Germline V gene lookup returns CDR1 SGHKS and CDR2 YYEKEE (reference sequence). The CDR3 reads CASSLRLLGGGDEAFF. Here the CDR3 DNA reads TGTGCCAGCAGCTTGAGGCTTCTGGGGGGCGGCGATGAAGCTTTCTTT. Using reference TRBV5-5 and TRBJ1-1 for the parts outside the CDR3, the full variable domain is DAGVTQSPTHLIKTRGQQVTLRCSPISGHKSVSWYQQVLGQGPQFIFQYYEKEERGRGNFPDRFSARQFPNYSSELNVNALLLGDSALYLCASSLRLLGGGDEAFFGQGTRLTVV.

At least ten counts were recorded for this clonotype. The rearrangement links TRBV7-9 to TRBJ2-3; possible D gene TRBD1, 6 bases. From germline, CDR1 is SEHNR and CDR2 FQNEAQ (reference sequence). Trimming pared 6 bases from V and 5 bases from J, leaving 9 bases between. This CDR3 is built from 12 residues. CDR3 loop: CASSPGVDTQYF. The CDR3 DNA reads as TGTGCCAGCAGTCCAGGGGTAGATACGCAGTATTTT.

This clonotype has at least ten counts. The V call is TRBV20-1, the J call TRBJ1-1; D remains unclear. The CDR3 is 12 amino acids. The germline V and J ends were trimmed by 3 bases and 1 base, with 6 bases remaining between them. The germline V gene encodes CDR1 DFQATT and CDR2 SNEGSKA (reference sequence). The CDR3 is CSARAGNTEAFF. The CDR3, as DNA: TGCAGTGCTAGGGCCGGGAACACTGAAGCTTTCTTT.

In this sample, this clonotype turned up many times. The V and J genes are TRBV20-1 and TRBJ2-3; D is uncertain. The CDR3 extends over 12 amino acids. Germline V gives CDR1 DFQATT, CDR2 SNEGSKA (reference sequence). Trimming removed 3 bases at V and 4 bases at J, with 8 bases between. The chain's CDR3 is CSASVGPDTQYF. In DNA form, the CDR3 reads TGCAGTGCTAGTGTGGGCCCAGATACGCAGTATTTT.

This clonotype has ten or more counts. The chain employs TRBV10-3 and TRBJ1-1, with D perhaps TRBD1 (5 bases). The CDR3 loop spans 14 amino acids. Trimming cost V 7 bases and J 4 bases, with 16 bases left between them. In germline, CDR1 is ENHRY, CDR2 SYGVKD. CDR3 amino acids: CAIKERDVGTEAFF. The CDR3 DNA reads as TGTGCCATCAAGGAAAGGGACGTGGGCACTGAAGCTTTCTTT.

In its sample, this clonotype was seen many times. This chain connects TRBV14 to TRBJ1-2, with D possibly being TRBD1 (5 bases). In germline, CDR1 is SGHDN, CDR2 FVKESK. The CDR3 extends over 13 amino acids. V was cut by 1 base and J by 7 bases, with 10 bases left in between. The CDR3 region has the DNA TGTGCCAGCAGCCAAGGAGGGACGGGTGGCTACACCTTC. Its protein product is CASSQGGTGGYTF.

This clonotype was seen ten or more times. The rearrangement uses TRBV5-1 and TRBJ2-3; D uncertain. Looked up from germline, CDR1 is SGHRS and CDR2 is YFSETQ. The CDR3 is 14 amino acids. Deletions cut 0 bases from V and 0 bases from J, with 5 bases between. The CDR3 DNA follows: TGCGCCAGCAGCTTGGAATCTAGCACAGATACGCAGTATTTT. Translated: CASSLESSTDTQYF.

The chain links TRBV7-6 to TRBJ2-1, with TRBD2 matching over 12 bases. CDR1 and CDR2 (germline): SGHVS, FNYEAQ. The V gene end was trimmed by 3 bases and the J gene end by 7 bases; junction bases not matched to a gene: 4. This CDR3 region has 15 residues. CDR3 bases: TGTGCCAGCAGCTTTAGACTAGCGGGAGAGAATGAGCAGTTCTTC. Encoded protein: CASSFRLAGENEQFF.

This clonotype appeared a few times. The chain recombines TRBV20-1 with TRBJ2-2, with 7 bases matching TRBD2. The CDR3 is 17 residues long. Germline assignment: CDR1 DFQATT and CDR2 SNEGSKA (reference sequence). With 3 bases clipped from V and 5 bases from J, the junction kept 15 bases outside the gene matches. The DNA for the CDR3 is TGCAGTGCTAGTGGCGCCTTGGGGGGGTCGGGAACCGGGGAGCTGTTTTTT. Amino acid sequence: CSASGALGGSGTGELFF.

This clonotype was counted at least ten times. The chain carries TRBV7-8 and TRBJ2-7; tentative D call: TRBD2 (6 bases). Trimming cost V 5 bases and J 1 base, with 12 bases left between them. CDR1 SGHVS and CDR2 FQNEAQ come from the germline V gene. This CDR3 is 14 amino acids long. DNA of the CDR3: TGTGCCAGCAGCATTAGCGGACTATCCTACGAGCAGTACTTC. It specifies CASSISGLSYEQYF.

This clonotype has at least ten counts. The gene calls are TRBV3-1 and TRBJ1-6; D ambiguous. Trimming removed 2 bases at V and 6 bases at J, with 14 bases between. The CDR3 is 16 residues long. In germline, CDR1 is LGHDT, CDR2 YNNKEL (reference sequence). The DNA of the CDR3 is TGTGCCAGCAGCCAAATCCTGACGTCCGGTAATTCACCCCTCCACTTT. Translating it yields CASSQILTSGNSPLHF.

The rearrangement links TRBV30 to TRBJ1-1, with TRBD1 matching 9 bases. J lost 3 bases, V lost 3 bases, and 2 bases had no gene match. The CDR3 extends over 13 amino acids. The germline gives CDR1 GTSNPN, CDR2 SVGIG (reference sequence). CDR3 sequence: CAWSRDRDTEAFF. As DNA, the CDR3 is TGTGCCTGGAGCCGGGACAGGGACACTGAAGCTTTCTTT.